Here is one TCR beta chain with its context. Germline values: CDR1 SGDLS, CDR2 YYNGEE. This CDR3 contains 14 residues. V lost 3 bases, J lost 8 bases, and 17 bases lay in between. This sample was taken from a study of blood T cell repertoires in COVID-19. Data came from immunoSEQ multiplex PCR; TCRdb stores just in-frame clones and leaves some out. The sample consists of roughly 17,000 clones, 80% to 90% of them appearing once. The sequence derives from a man in his 60s with acute or convalescent COVID-19. The genes are TRBV9 and TRBJ1-1; D call uncertain. Source material: peripheral blood. DNA for the CDR3: TGTGCCAGCAGCGCTAACCCTGATTTTACCGAAGCTTTCTTT. It encodes CASSANPDFTEAFF. The full variable domain, completed using reference TRBV9 and TRBJ1-1, is DSGVTQTPKHLITATGQRVTLRCSPRSGDLSVYWYQQSLDQGLQFLIQYYNGEERAKGNILERFSAQQFPDLHSELNLSSLELGDSALYFCASSANPDFTEAFFGQGTRLTVV.